The 30 T cell receptor beta chains below all came from one sample that was sequenced in a study of radiation and T cells in renal cell carcinoma (TCRdb year 2020). Library generation was performed with the immunoSEQ multiplex PCR assay. The immuneACCESS repertoire file appears here via TCRdb, limited to in-frame rearrangements. These files lack a portion of the clones; in checked studies, under half of the deficit traces to unresolved V genes, and the cause of the others is not known. The sample table contains over 90,000 clones; only one count was recorded for around 83% of them. Less than 7.5% of the sample is in the top ten clones. This specimen's time point label, interpreted: blood 4 weeks post-SBRT, at nephrectomy. The sample's treatment or condition label, decoded: 15 Gy SBRT to primary tumor, nephrectomy 4 weeks later. The sample consisted of blood, taken from a patient whose treatment included radiotherapy and nephrectomy. These TCRs come from a man between 60 and 75 years old with renal cell carcinoma.

This clone showed up just a few times. The chain links TRBV5-5 to TRBJ2-7; D is possibly TRBD2 (6 bases). The V end lost 1 base, the J end lost 0 bases, and 17 bases lay between the germline ends. The CDR3 is 17 residues long. Germline V gives CDR1 SGHKS, CDR2 YYEKEE (reference sequence). The CDR3 is CASSLSLGGNLSYEQYF. The CDR3 DNA follows: TGTGCCAGCAGCTTGAGCCTCGGGGGTAACCTCTCCTACGAGCAGTACTTC.

This rearrangement joins TRBV5-6 to TRBJ2-7; D unclear. Germline V lookup: CDR1 SGHDT, CDR2 YYEEEE. The ends were cut back, 2 bases at V and 1 base at J, with 7 bases in the middle. This CDR3 region has 13 residues. CDR3 residues: CASSFQFSYEQYF. The DNA of the CDR3 is TGTGCCAGCAGCTTTCAGTTTTCCTACGAGCAGTACTTC.

This chain uses TRBV5-5 with TRBJ1-1; tentatively, D is TRBD1 (5 bases). Trimming removed 4 bases from V and 4 bases from J, with 8 bases in between. Germline CDR1 and CDR2: SGHKS and YYEKEE (reference sequence). The CDR3 has 12 residues. The CDR3 sequence: CASSPGGTEAFF. For the CDR3, the DNA is TGTGCCAGCAGCCCCGGGGGCACTGAAGCTTTCTTT.

The chain combines TRBV5-1 with TRBJ2-7; D is ambiguous. CDR3 length equals 14 residues. With 3 bases removed from V and 3 bases from J, the gap between germline ends came to 13 bases. Germline V gene data show CDR1 as SGHRS and CDR2 as YFSETQ. The DNA for the CDR3 is TGCGCCAGCAGCTCTGACCCTAGATACTACGAGCAGTACTTC. Residues: CASSSDPRYYEQYF. The complete variable domain, with remaining parts taken from reference TRBV5-1 and TRBJ2-7, reads KAGVTQTPRYLIKTRGQQVTLSCSPISGHRSVSWYQQTPGQGLQFLFEYFSETQRNKGNFPGRFSGRQFSNSRSEMNVSTLELGDSALYLCASSSDPRYYEQYFGPGTRLTVT.

The chain is built from TRBV7-2 and TRBJ1-4; 8 positions agree with TRBD1. The CDR3 sequence is 15 residues long. The trim removed 2 bases at V and 10 bases at J, leaving 9 bases unmatched. CDR1 is SGHTA, CDR2 FQGNSA, per germline. In nucleotides, the CDR3 is TGTGCCAGCAGCTTATTGACAGGGGAGGTCGTAAAACTGTTTTTT. This gives the protein CASSLLTGEVVKLFF.

CDR3 protein: CASSLISGETQYF. DNA of the CDR3: TGTGCCAGCAGCTTGATCTCCGGGGAGACCCAGTACTTC. The chain uses TRBV7-9 and TRBJ2-5; D unresolved. The germline gives CDR1 SEHNR, CDR2 FQNEAQ (reference sequence). The ends were cut back, 3 bases at V and 5 bases at J, with 10 bases in the middle. The CDR3 spans 13 residues.

The V call is TRBV5-1, the J call TRBJ2-7; 8 nucleotides agree with TRBD2. Germline V CDR1 and CDR2: SGHRS, YFSETQ. Trimming cost V 4 bases and J 7 bases; bases outside gene matches: 16. The CDR3 sequence is 16 residues long. For the CDR3, the DNA is TGCGCCAGCAGCCTCCGGACTAGCTTCGGGTGGGAGGAGCAGTACTTC. This encodes CASSLRTSFGWEEQYF. Full variable domain (outside the CDR3, taken from reference TRBV5-1 and TRBJ2-7): KAGVTQTPRYLIKTRGQQVTLSCSPISGHRSVSWYQQTPGQGLQFLFEYFSETQRNKGNFPGRFSGRQFSNSRSEMNVSTLELGDSALYLCASSLRTSFGWEEQYFGPGTRLTVT.

The CDR3 protein is CASSPGPDQPQHF. The CDR3 DNA sequence: TGTGCCAGCAGTCCGGGCCCCGATCAGCCCCAGCATTTT. V and J are TRBV6-1 and TRBJ1-5; no firm D call. This CDR3 is built from 13 residues. Germline V gene sequence: CDR1 MNHNS, CDR2 SASEGT. V was pared by 5 bases and J by 5 bases, with 10 bases between.

The chain recombines TRBV7-2 with TRBJ2-7, with 12 nucleotides matching TRBD1. This CDR3 is built from 16 residues. V lost 4 bases to trimming and J lost 6 bases; unmatched junction nucleotides: 10. Germline V CDR1 and CDR2: SGHTA, FQGNSA. CDR3 nucleotide sequence: TGTGCCAGCAGCTCAAACCTGGGACAGGGGGCTAGCGAGCAGTACTTC. Protein: CASSSNLGQGASEQYF.

The rearrangement links TRBV7-2 to TRBJ2-5; no reliable D call. V shed 1 base and J shed 5 bases, with 5 bases lying between them. This CDR3 has 12 amino acids. Germline CDR1 SGHTA, CDR2 FQGNSA. The DNA of the CDR3 is TGTGCCAGCAGCTTAGTTTTGGAGACCCAGTACTTC. As protein: CASSLVLETQYF.

The gene calls are TRBV5-1 and TRBJ2-5; 11 positions agree with TRBD1. The V segment lost 2 bases and the J segment 4 bases; nucleotides outside the gene matches: 7. From germline, CDR1 is SGHRS and CDR2 YFSETQ. This CDR3 spans 16 amino acids. CDR3 nucleotides: TGCGCCAGCAGCTTAGAGGGACAGGGGGTCATAGAGACCCAGTACTTC. Translating it yields CASSLEGQGVIETQYF.

With regard to this clone: Other DNA sequences in this specimen translate into the identical CDR3. J is TRBJ2-5 and V is TRBV18; the match to TRBD2 covers 7 bases. V shed 3 bases and J 4 bases; nucleotides not matched to a gene: 5. Germline CDR1 is KGHSH and CDR2 is LQKENI. The CDR3 has 14 amino acids. The CDR3 is CASSPREGRETQYF. In nucleotides, the CDR3 is TGTGCCAGCTCACCCAGGGAGGGCCGAGAGACCCAGTACTTC.

CDR3: CSESRYDSRYYGYTF. The CDR3 bases are TGCAGCGAATCCCGTTATGACAGCCGCTACTATGGCTACACCTTC. V usage is TRBV29-1 and J usage is TRBJ1-2; tentative D call: TRBD1 (5 bases). The ends were cut back, 7 bases at V and 3 bases at J, with 21 bases in the middle. The CDR3 runs to 15 residues. From germline, CDR1 is SQVTM and CDR2 ANQGSEA.

This clone was observed once. J is TRBJ1-4 and V is TRBV5-1; 7 bases line up with TRBD1. This CDR3 has 15 amino acids. Looked up from germline, CDR1 is SGHRS and CDR2 is YFSETQ. V was clipped by 3 bases and J by 0 bases; unmatched bases: 2. The CDR3 protein is CASSSTGATNEKLFF. CDR3 sequence (DNA): TGCGCCAGCAGCTCAACAGGGGCAACTAATGAAAAACTGTTTTTT.

V usage is TRBV29-1 and J usage is TRBJ1-3; no firm D call. Germline CDR1 is SQVTM and CDR2 is ANQGSEA. The CDR3 totals 14 residues. Deletions cut 4 bases from V and 2 bases from J, with 12 bases between. Here the CDR3 reads CSVAKGRTGNTIYF. As DNA, the CDR3 is TGCAGCGTTGCAAAGGGCCGGACTGGAAACACCATATATTTT.

The chain couples TRBV6-5 to TRBJ2-2; D gene ambiguous. Germline V CDR1 and CDR2: MNHEY, SVGAGI. This CDR3 spans 14 amino acids. Trimming took off 2 bases at V and 3 bases at J, with 7 bases between the two ends. CDR3 in amino acids: CASSYGSDTGELFF. CDR3 nucleotide sequence: TGTGCCAGCAGTTACGGGTCAGACACCGGGGAGCTGTTTTTT.

This chain uses TRBV12-2 with TRBJ2-2; the table's D call, TRBD2, has no DNA check behind it. TRBV12-2 is shown as a pseudogene. The CDR3 runs 17 residues. The CDR3 DNA reads as TGTGCAAGTCGCATGGGACTAGCGGGAAAGAACACCGGGGAGCTGTTTTTT. It codes for CASRMGLAGKNTGELFF.

This clone was found a few times. The J gene is TRBJ2-2, the V gene TRBV9; TRBD2 agrees at 7 bases. The V segment lost 0 bases and the J segment 1 base; nucleotides outside the gene matches: 3. There are 16 residues in the CDR3. Looked up from germline, CDR1 is SGDLS and CDR2 is YYNGEE. The CDR3 sequence: CASSVGGGGNTGELFF. CDR3 DNA sequence: TGTGCCAGCAGCGTAGGAGGCGGGGGGAACACCGGGGAGCTGTTTTTT.

This sequence joins TRBV18 and TRBJ1-2; tentatively, D is TRBD1 (5 bases). CDR3 size: 13 residues. V was pared by 4 bases and J by 2 bases, with 8 bases between. In germline, CDR1 is KGHSH, CDR2 LQKENI. The CDR3 DNA sequence: TGTGCCAGCTCACTCCCAGGGAACTATGGCTACACCTTC. Translated: CASSLPGNYGYTF.

The gene calls are TRBV4-1 and TRBJ1-5; possibly TRBD1 for D (5 bases). Germline V gene lookup returns CDR1 MGHRA and CDR2 YSYEKL. The CDR3 is 17 amino acids. Between the trimmed V and J ends, which lost 0 bases and 0 bases, there was a span of 12 bases. The CDR3 here is CASSQEEGMDSNQPQHF. The DNA for the CDR3 is TGCGCCAGCAGCCAAGAGGAGGGGATGGATAGCAATCAGCCCCAGCATTTT.

The chain combines TRBV2 with TRBJ1-4; the D is unclear. The CDR3 extends over 15 amino acids. Per the germline V gene, CDR1 is SNHLY and CDR2 is FYNNEI. The ends were cut back, 6 bases at V and 2 bases at J, with 13 bases in the middle. The CDR3 here is CASRWSQRTNEKLFF. CDR3 coding DNA: TGTGCCAGCAGATGGTCCCAAAGGACTAATGAAAAACTGTTTTTT.

J is TRBJ1-2 and V is TRBV7-2; D is undetermined. This CDR3 has 13 amino acids. V was shortened by 1 base and J by 2 bases, with 5 bases between the two germline ends. Per the germline V gene, CDR1 is SGHTA and CDR2 is FQGNSA. Here the CDR3 reads CASSLGPNYGYTF. The CDR3 nucleotides read TGTGCCAGCAGCTTAGGGCCCAACTATGGCTACACCTTC.

Worth noting for this clone: It may be a read error: a sequence one base away is much more abundant. The chain is built from TRBV7-9 and TRBJ2-3, with a weak D call TRBD2 (6 bases). The CDR3 spans 15 residues. Trimming stripped 1 base from V and 0 bases from J, with 8 bases between. The germline CDR1 and CDR2 sequences are SEHNR and FQNEAQ (reference sequence). The CDR3 reads CASSLDGTSTDTQYF. The DNA of the CDR3 is TGTGCCAGCAGCTTAGACGGGACTAGCACAGATACGCAGTATTTT.

This chain uses TRBV5-1 with TRBJ1-1, with 7 bases fitting TRBD1. Per the germline V gene, CDR1 is SGHRS and CDR2 is YFSETQ. Germline trimming cut 0 bases from V and 3 bases from J; bases unmatched to any gene: 2. The CDR3 extends over 14 amino acids. Written as DNA, the CDR3 is TGCGCCAGCAGCTTGGTACAGGGGCACACTGAAGCTTTCTTT. Translation gives CASSLVQGHTEAFF.

V and J are TRBV4-3 and TRBJ2-1; the match to TRBD2 covers 9 bases. Unmatched junction bases numbered 4, after V lost 2 bases and J lost 5 bases. The CDR3 covers 15 residues. The germline V gene has CDR1 LGHNA and CDR2 YSLEER. This CDR3 reads CASSQRREGHNEQFF. Here the CDR3 DNA reads TGCGCCAGCAGCCAAAGGCGGGAGGGCCACAATGAGCAGTTCTTC.

The chain joins TRBV11-2 to TRBJ2-1, with D possibly TRBD1 on 5 matching bases. The V gene lost 5 bases and the J gene lost 7 bases, with 9 bases spanning the gap. CDR3 length equals 12 residues. Looked up from germline, CDR1 is SGHAT and CDR2 is FQNNGV. Here the CDR3 DNA reads TGTGCCAGCAGCCCAAACAGGAATGAGCAGTTCTTC. This gives the protein CASSPNRNEQFF. Full variable domain (missing parts from reference TRBV11-2 and TRBJ2-1): EAGVAQSPRYKIIEKRQSVAFWCNPISGHATLYWYQQILGQGPKLLIQFQNNGVVDDSQLPKDRFSAERLKGVDSTLKIQPAKLEDSAVYLCASSPNRNEQFFGPGTRLTVL.

This clone came up a few times. The J gene is TRBJ2-1, the V gene TRBV7-2, with TRBD2 matching 14 bases. Germline CDR1 is SGHTA and CDR2 is FQGNSA. The ends lost 4 bases at V and 11 bases at J; junction bases unmatched: 16. The CDR3 has 18 residues. The CDR3 nucleotides read TGTGCCAGCAGCTCAGGGACTAGCGGGAGAAGGTTAGGGAGCCAGCAGTTCTTC. It translates to CASSSGTSGRRLGSQQFF.

The chain uses TRBV29-1 and TRBJ2-2; D is perhaps TRBD2 (6 bases). In germline, CDR1 is SQVTM, CDR2 ANQGSEA. V gave up 7 bases and J gave up 2 bases, with 14 bases separating them. The CDR3 totals 14 residues. This CDR3 reads CSGVTGVNTGELFF. CDR3 nucleotide sequence: TGCAGCGGGGTAACGGGGGTTAACACCGGGGAGCTGTTTTTT.

The gene calls are TRBV7-9 and TRBJ2-5; 9 bases fit TRBD1. The CDR3 is 15 amino acids. Per the germline V gene, CDR1 is SEHNR and CDR2 is FQNEAQ (reference sequence). Unmatched junction bases numbered 7, after V lost 5 bases and J lost 3 bases. The chain's CDR3 is CASSPTGTGKETQYF. The CDR3 nucleotides are TGTGCCAGCAGCCCGACCGGGACAGGGAAAGAGACCCAGTACTTC.

CDR3 region: CAIRGLASTDTQYF. In DNA, the CDR3 is TGTGCCATCAGGGGACTAGCTAGCACAGATACGCAGTATTTT. This chain joins TRBV28 and TRBJ2-3; 9 positions agree with TRBD2. The germline CDR1 and CDR2 sequences are MDHEN and SYDVKM. This CDR3 contains 14 residues. The trim removed 10 bases at V and 0 bases at J, leaving 5 bases unmatched.